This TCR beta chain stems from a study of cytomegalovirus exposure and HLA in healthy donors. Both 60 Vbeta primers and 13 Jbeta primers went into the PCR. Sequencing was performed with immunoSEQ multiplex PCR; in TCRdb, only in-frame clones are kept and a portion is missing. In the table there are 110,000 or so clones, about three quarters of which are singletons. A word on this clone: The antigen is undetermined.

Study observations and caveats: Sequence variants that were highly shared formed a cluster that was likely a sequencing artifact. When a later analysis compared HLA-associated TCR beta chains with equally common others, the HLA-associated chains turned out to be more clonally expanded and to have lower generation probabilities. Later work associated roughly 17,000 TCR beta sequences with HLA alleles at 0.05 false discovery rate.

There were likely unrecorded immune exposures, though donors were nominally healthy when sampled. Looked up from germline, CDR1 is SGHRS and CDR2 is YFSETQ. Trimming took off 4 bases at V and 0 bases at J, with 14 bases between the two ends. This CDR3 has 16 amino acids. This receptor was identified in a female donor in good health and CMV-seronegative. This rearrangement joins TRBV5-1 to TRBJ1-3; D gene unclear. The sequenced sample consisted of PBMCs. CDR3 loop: CASSLVQISSGNTIYF. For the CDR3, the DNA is TGCGCCAGCAGCCTCGTCCAGATCAGCTCTGGAAACACCATATATTTT. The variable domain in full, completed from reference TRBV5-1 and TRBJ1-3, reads KAGVTQTPRYLIKTRGQQVTLSCSPISGHRSVSWYQQTPGQGLQFLFEYFSETQRNKGNFPGRFSGRQFSNSRSEMNVSTLELGDSALYLCASSLVQISSGNTIYFGEGSWLTVV.